Sequencing of this T cell receptor (beta chain) was carried out in a study of glioma-infiltrating T cells after dendritic cell vaccination. Study summary: Patients had newly diagnosed or recurrent glioblastoma and received dendritic cell vaccines.

The V segment lost 2 bases and the J segment 3 bases; nucleotides outside the gene matches: 7. Germline V lookup: CDR1 SQVTM, CDR2 ANQGSEA. There are 15 residues in the CDR3. Sequencing used immunoSEQ multiplex PCR; TCRdb keeps in-frame clones, though not all of them. This table has approximately 110,000 clones, roughly 90% appearing once. Specified time point: after dendritic cell vaccination, including at tumor progression/relapse. This receptor was taken from a human donor with glioblastoma. Specimen: blood, collected after dendritic cell vaccination. The J gene is TRBJ2-1, the V gene TRBV29-1, with 7 nucleotides matching TRBD1. The CDR3 loop is CSVEKGQRGYNEQFF. CDR3 coding DNA: TGCAGCGTTGAAAAGGGACAGAGAGGCTACAATGAGCAGTTCTTC.